Below are 27 T cell receptor beta chains sequenced from a single sample in a study of blood T cells in healthy people across ages. A sample-barcoded 5' primer and a J-beta primer mix were used in a second PCR of roughly 7 to 11 cycles. MiXCR, applied by TCRdb to the 5' RACE reads, yields one record per CDR3 protein. The repertoire holds 1.5 million to 2 million distinct CDR3 sequences, approximately 50% seen once, with around 2.1% in the top ten. Material: blood. The receptors originated from a middle-aged woman in good health.

This clonotype occurred a few times. This rearrangement joins TRBV15 to TRBJ2-5, with 8 nucleotides matching TRBD1. Germline CDR1 reads LNHNV; CDR2 reads YYDKDF (reference sequence). There are 14 residues in the CDR3. With 3 bases clipped from V and 5 bases from J, the junction kept 5 bases outside the gene matches. CDR3 region: CATSRDRVRETQYF. The DNA of the CDR3 is TGTGCCACCAGCAGGGACAGGGTTAGGGAGACCCAGTACTTC.

The chain is built from TRBV27 and TRBJ2-7, with D possibly being TRBD2 (5 bases). Germline V gene data show CDR1 as MNHEY and CDR2 as SMNVEV (reference sequence). V lost 6 bases and J 5 bases, leaving 11 bases between the germline ends. This CDR3 has 12 amino acids. The DNA for the CDR3 is TGTGCCAGCAGCGGGGTAGCCGACGAGCAGTACTTC. Amino acid sequence: CASSGVADEQYF.

This clonotype was seen only a few times. The rearrangement uses TRBV20-1 and TRBJ1-2, with a weak D call TRBD1 (5 bases). This CDR3 has 12 residues. CDR1 and CDR2 from the germline V gene are DFQATT and SNEGSKA (reference sequence). The V end lost 4 bases, the J end lost 6 bases, and 12 bases lay between the germline ends. Here the CDR3 reads CSATAWGDGYTF. The CDR3 DNA reads as TGCAGTGCTACGGCGTGGGGGGATGGCTACACCTTC.

This clonotype was counted once. This chain links TRBV10-3 with TRBJ2-1, with 7 bases matching TRBD1. The trim removed 10 bases at V and 4 bases at J, leaving 10 bases unmatched. Germline CDR1 reads ENHRY; CDR2 reads SYGVKD. The CDR3 runs to 14 residues. The CDR3 region has the DNA TGTGCCACCGGAAACCGGGACAGATACAATGAGCAGTTCTTC. Encoded protein: CATGNRDRYNEQFF.

This clonotype has a handful of counts. This chain connects TRBV4-1 to TRBJ2-5; possible D gene TRBD2, 5 bases. Trimming took 2 bases from V and 2 from J, leaving 12 bases between them. CDR3 length: 15 residues. CDR1 and CDR2 from the germline V gene are MGHRA and YSYEKL. The CDR3 spells CASSQPGGPQETQYF. As DNA, the CDR3 is TGCGCCAGCAGCCAACCGGGCGGGCCACAAGAGACCCAGTACTTC.

The chain has TRBV14 and TRBJ2-1; possibly TRBD2 for D (6 bases). V was shortened by 2 bases and J by 4 bases, with 21 bases between the two germline ends. Germline loops: CDR1 SGHDN, CDR2 FVKESK. CDR3 size: 18 residues. For the CDR3, the DNA is TGTGCCAGCAGCCAAATCCCGCCGGGGGTCCTCAATTACAATGAGCAGTTCTTC. Translating it yields CASSQIPPGVLNYNEQFF.

In this sample, this clonotype turned up once. The chain joins TRBV6-5 to TRBJ2-1; 9 bases agree with TRBD2. This CDR3 is 15 amino acids long. The V gene end was trimmed by 6 bases and the J gene end by 3 bases; junction bases not matched to a gene: 6. Germline V lookup: CDR1 MNHEY, CDR2 SVGAGI. CDR3 protein: CASRIRLAVYNEQFF. The CDR3 DNA follows: TGTGCCAGCAGAATAAGACTAGCGGTCTACAATGAGCAGTTCTTC.

This clonotype was detected once. The chain carries TRBV27 and TRBJ1-2; D might be TRBD1 (5 bases). V was clipped by 5 bases and J by 6 bases, with 16 bases between them. Looked up from germline, CDR1 is MNHEY and CDR2 is SMNVEV (reference sequence). There are 14 residues in the CDR3. The CDR3 reads CASSPPGYRDGYTF. DNA for the CDR3: TGTGCCAGCAGTCCTCCAGGGTATCGGGATGGCTACACCTTC.

This clonotype came up a few times. The genes are TRBV12-3 or TRBV12-4 and TRBJ1-5, with TRBD1 matching over 7 bases. V shed 3 bases, J shed 2 bases, and the junction held 10 bases outside the gene matches. The CDR3 is 17 residues long. The CDR3 coding sequence is TGTGCCAGCAGTTTTTCCCACTACAGGGGCGGCAATCAGCCCCAGCATTTT. It is translated as CASSFSHYRGGNQPQHF.

A few counts support this clonotype. The V call is TRBV4-1, the J call TRBJ2-5; D is uncertain. The assigned J gene may be wrong: the sequence end matches TRBJ2-1 better. There are 14 residues in the CDR3. CDR1 and CDR2 (germline): MGHRA, YSYEKL. CDR3 loop: CASSQGGRQETQFF. CDR3 coding DNA: TGCGCCAGCAGCCAAGGTGGCAGACAAGAGACCCAGTTCTTC.

This clonotype was observed once. The rearrangement joins TRBV12-3 or TRBV12-4 to TRBJ2-1; 12 nucleotides align to TRBD2. J gave up 6 bases and V 2 bases, and 17 bases lay outside the gene matches. CDR3 length equals 20 residues. For the CDR3, the DNA is TGTGCCAGCAGTTTAATCTCCCCGCTAGCGGGGGGGCGAATGAGCAATGAGCAGTTCTTC. Its protein is CASSLISPLAGGRMSNEQFF.

The chain carries TRBV6-5 and TRBJ1-2; TRBD1 might be the D (5 bases). CDR1 MNHEY and CDR2 SVGAGI come from the germline V gene. The V end was cut by 4 bases, the J end by 5 bases, with 14 bases between. The CDR3 contains 14 residues. CDR3 amino acids: CASSSGLHGYGYTF. The CDR3 nucleotides read TGTGCCAGCAGTTCAGGGCTCCACGGTTATGGCTACACCTTC.

The V and J genes are TRBV7-2 and TRBJ2-4, with D maybe TRBD1 (7 bases). The V end was cut by 3 bases, the J end by 0 bases, with 21 bases between. CDR1 SGHTA and CDR2 FQGNSA come from the germline V gene. This CDR3 region has 19 residues. CDR3 protein: CASSFPTGRKTVAKNIQYF. CDR3 bases: TGTGCCAGCAGCTTTCCGACAGGGAGGAAAACCGTAGCCAAAAACATTCAGTACTTC.

The sample holds a few counts of this clonotype. The rearrangement joins TRBV25-1 to TRBJ2-1, with D uncertain. The CDR3 covers 13 residues. CDR1 is MGHDK, CDR2 SYGVNS, per germline. Between the trimmed V and J ends, which lost 0 bases and 5 bases, there was a span of 5 bases. CDR3 loop: CASSEYLDNEQFF. The CDR3 region has the DNA TGTGCCAGCAGTGAATATCTGGACAATGAGCAGTTCTTC.

This clonotype was seen only once. V usage is TRBV7-2 and J usage is TRBJ1-2; 7 positions agree with TRBD1. V lost 0 bases to trimming and J lost 5 bases; unmatched junction nucleotides: 3. The germline V gene encodes CDR1 SGHTA and CDR2 FQGNSA. The length of the CDR3 is 14 residues. CDR3: CASSLASTGYGYTF. CDR3 DNA: TGTGCCAGCAGCTTAGCTTCGACAGGGTATGGCTACACCTTC.

The chain combines TRBV10-3 with TRBJ2-7, with 8 bases lining up with TRBD2. The CDR3 has 13 amino acids. The ends lost 8 bases at V and 1 base at J; junction bases unmatched: 4. Germline loops: CDR1 ENHRY, CDR2 SYGVKD. As DNA, the CDR3 is TGTGCCATCGCTGGCGGGGGGTCCTACGAGCAGTACTTC. The encoded protein is CAIAGGGSYEQYF.

This clonotype was found a few times. This chain joins TRBV7-9 and TRBJ2-6, with D maybe TRBD2 (5 bases). Germline V CDR1 and CDR2: SEHNR, FQNEAQ (reference sequence). Trimming shortened V by 8 bases and J by 0 bases, and 17 bases separated the two germline ends. The CDR3 loop spans 17 amino acids. The DNA for the CDR3 is TGTGCCAGCTGGCCCCAGACGGGGAACTCTGGGGCCAACGTCCTGACTTTC. Protein: CASWPQTGNSGANVLTF.

This clonotype came up a few times. J is TRBJ1-4 and V is TRBV6-5; D is ambiguous. There are 15 residues in the CDR3. CDR1 is MNHEY and CDR2 is SVGAGI in the germline V gene. V lost 2 bases and J 5 bases, leaving 12 bases between the germline ends. CDR3 sequence: CASSYLTDNNEKLFF. In nucleotides, the CDR3 is TGTGCCAGCAGTTACCTGACGGATAACAATGAAAAACTGTTTTTT.

The chain is built from TRBV5-1 and TRBJ2-5; tentatively, D is TRBD1 (5 bases). With 6 bases removed from V and 2 bases from J, the gap between germline ends came to 17 bases. This CDR3 comprises 15 residues. Germline CDR1 reads SGHRS; CDR2 reads YFSETQ. CDR3 sequence reads: CASTAIDRRQETQYF. CDR3 coding DNA: TGCGCCAGCACCGCCATAGACAGACGGCAAGAGACCCAGTACTTC.

V gene TRBV27 combines with J gene TRBJ1-5; D is undetermined. The length of the CDR3 is 13 residues. Trimming stripped 5 bases from V and 6 bases from J, with 11 bases between. CDR1 is MNHEY and CDR2 is SMNVEV in the germline V gene (reference sequence). The CDR3 reads CASSTTEGQPQHF. DNA for the CDR3: TGTGCCAGCAGTACAACGGAAGGTCAGCCCCAGCATTTT.

This sequence joins TRBV5-5 and TRBJ2-7; a possible D gene is TRBD1 (5 bases). Trimming took 6 bases from V and 10 from J, leaving 26 bases between them. The germline V gene encodes CDR1 SGHKS and CDR2 YYEKEE (reference sequence). CDR3 size: 15 residues. The CDR3: CASNVLGQGPSEQYF. CDR3 in DNA: TGTGCCAGCAACGTTCTAGGGCAGGGCCCCTCCGAACAGTACTTC. Filled out from reference TRBV5-5 and TRBJ2-7, the complete variable domain reads DAGVTQSPTHLIKTRGQQVTLRCSPISGHKSVSWYQQVLGQGPQFIFQYYEKEERGRGNFPDRFSARQFPNYSSELNVNALLLGDSALYLCASNVLGQGPSEQYFGPGTRLTVT.

This chain connects TRBV6-5 to TRBJ2-7, with 8 bases lining up with TRBD1. This CDR3 spans 13 amino acids. J was trimmed by 6 bases and V by 6 bases; bases with no gene match: 7. Germline V lookup: CDR1 MNHEY, CDR2 SVGAGI. The CDR3 spells CASRNPQGAEQYF. CDR3 bases: TGTGCCAGCAGGAACCCTCAGGGGGCCGAGCAGTACTTC.

The rearrangement links TRBV27 to TRBJ2-1, with 12 bases aligning to TRBD2. Per germline, CDR1 MNHEY and CDR2 SMNVEV (reference sequence). This CDR3 is 17 amino acids long. Unmatched junction bases numbered 13, after V lost 6 bases and J lost 7 bases. This chain's CDR3 is CASRLGLAGGPWNEQFF. CDR3 bases: TGTGCCAGCAGGCTGGGGCTAGCGGGGGGGCCGTGGAATGAGCAGTTCTTC.

This chain joins TRBV7-2 and TRBJ2-5; 10 positions agree with TRBD2. Germline V gene sequence: CDR1 SGHTA, CDR2 FQGNSA. This CDR3 spans 14 amino acids. The J segment lost 5 bases and the V segment lost 5 bases, leaving 5 bases of the junction unmatched. The DNA of the CDR3 is TGTGCCAGCAGCGGCCTAGCGGGGGTGGAGACCCAGTACTTC. It translates to CASSGLAGVETQYF.

V gene TRBV4-2 combines with J gene TRBJ2-4, with 16 bases identical to TRBD2. The CDR3 has 18 amino acids. Germline trimming cut 4 bases from V and 9 bases from J; bases unmatched to any gene: 12. Per the germline V gene, CDR1 is LGHNA and CDR2 is YNFKEQ. The CDR3 DNA reads as TGTGCCAGCAGCCCCTCCACCGGGACTAGCGGGGGGGCAGGCATTCAGTACTTC. This translates into CASSPSTGTSGGAGIQYF.

The CDR3: CSATDAQRGEKLFF. The CDR3 DNA follows: TGCAGTGCTACGGACGCCCAAAGAGGGGAAAAACTGTTTTTT. The genes are TRBV20-1 and TRBJ1-4, with D hard to call. Trimming removed 4 bases at V and 8 bases at J, with 17 bases between. This CDR3 region has 14 residues. Germline loops: CDR1 DFQATT, CDR2 SNEGSKA (reference sequence).

The genes are TRBV4-2 and TRBJ2-7; D might be TRBD1 (5 bases). TRBJ2-5 explains the end of the DNA better; the J call may be wrong. The germline gives CDR1 LGHNA, CDR2 YNFKEQ. The CDR3 length is 14 residues. CDR3 sequence: CASSHTGDEETQYF. The DNA for the CDR3 is TGTGCCAGCAGCCATACAGGAGATGAAGAGACCCAGTACTTC.